These 5 T cell receptor beta chains came from one sample sequenced in a study of T cells after yellow fever vaccination. TCRdb called the 5' RACE reads again in MiXCR, with one record for every CDR3 protein. The sample consists of 450,000 to 550,000 distinct CDR3 sequences, 21% of them appearing once. Material: PBMCs, obtained 21 days after the first yellow fever vaccination. The receptors derive from a man aged 18 to 29 who received the YFV17D yellow fever vaccine.

This clonotype has more than one count but fewer than ten. The chain uses TRBV4-3 and TRBJ2-3; D is unresolved. V lost 0 bases, J lost 7 bases, and 14 bases lay in between. Germline CDR1 reads LGHNA; CDR2 reads YSLEER. The length of the CDR3 is 15 residues. Here the CDR3 reads CASSQDSSSVNTQYF. The CDR3 DNA reads TGCGCCAGCAGCCAAGATTCGTCCTCGGTCAATACGCAGTATTTT.

This chain uses TRBV27 with TRBJ2-1; no firm D call. Germline assignment: CDR1 MNHEY and CDR2 SMNVEV (reference sequence). The CDR3 is 13 residues long. Trimming took 3 bases from V and 8 from J, leaving 11 bases between them. The CDR3: CASSFGSGYEQFF. CDR3 nucleotide sequence: TGTGCCAGCAGTTTCGGATCGGGCTATGAGCAGTTCTTC.

This clonotype was counted only a few times. The J gene is TRBJ2-2, the V gene TRBV11-1, with D maybe TRBD2 (6 bases). V was trimmed by 2 bases and J by 3 bases, leaving 22 bases between them. This CDR3 spans 19 amino acids. CDR1 is SGHAT and CDR2 is FQDESV in the germline V gene (reference sequence). The CDR3 region is CASSLLARPSGDHTGELFF. The CDR3 region has the DNA TGTGCCAGCAGCTTATTGGCCCGCCCCTCGGGGGATCACACCGGGGAGCTGTTTTTT.

The J gene is TRBJ1-2, the V gene TRBV27, with unresolved D. CDR3 length equals 12 residues. The ends were cut back, 1 base at V and 6 bases at J, with 6 bases in the middle. Germline loops: CDR1 MNHEY, CDR2 SMNVEV (reference sequence). CDR3 protein: CASSLWRNGYTF. The CDR3 region has the DNA TGTGCCAGCAGTTTATGGAGGAATGGCTACACCTTC.

J is TRBJ1-3 and V is TRBV3-1; D not resolved. Germline lookup yields CDR1 LGHDT and CDR2 YNNKEL (reference sequence). V lost 1 base to trimming and J lost 8 bases, with 6 bases between them. The CDR3 consists of 12 residues. The CDR3 sequence is CASSQVRYTIYF. The CDR3 DNA follows: TGTGCCAGCAGCCAAGTCCGGTACACCATATATTTT.